This T cell receptor beta chain stems from a study of monozygotic twins with inflammatory bowel disease. The UMIs contained a 6-nucleotide sample barcode. They were added by template switching during cDNA synthesis. With the 5' RACE reads reprocessed, TCRdb shows one record per CDR3 protein and no DNA. This repertoire includes hundreds of thousands of distinct CDR3 sequences. Notes on the study in general: Healthy co-twins had higher TCRbeta inverse Simpson diversity than their IBD twins. Relative clonotype sharing with others was diminished in IBD patients versus healthy twins, particularly with disease activity.

As regards this clonotype: The antigen is unknown.

This CDR3 is 16 amino acids long. Germline V CDR1 and CDR2: SGHRS, YFSETQ. The sequenced sample consisted of blood. This chain links TRBV5-1 with TRBJ2-3; TCRdb outputs TRBD2, but without DNA this stays unchecked. This TCR was sampled from a human donor with ulcerative colitis or Crohn's disease, or a healthy co-twin of an affected twin (not recorded which). CDR3 residues: CASSLYLTSGKDTQCF.